This TCR beta chain was captured in a study of T cell repertoires in cytomegalovirus infection. Using its own MiXCR run on the reads, TCRdb lists one record per CDR3 protein. The sample carries about 310,000 distinct CDR3 sequences, roughly a tenth recorded once. This clonotype was recorded many times. Its antigen is currently unknown. Points from the study as a whole: Ex vivo responses were dominated by HLA-C-restricted CMV-specific TCR beta clonotypes.

Source material: PBMCs. The sequence was obtained from a human donor in good health (CMV status not recorded). Some clones in this sample may be carry-over from other donors' samples.

This CDR3 reads CASSYWGGGETQYF. The CDR3 DNA is TGTGCCAGCAGTTACTGGGGGGGCGGTGAGACCCAGTACTTC. The chain links TRBV6-5 to TRBJ2-5; a weak D match, TRBD2 (7 bases). V was pared by 1 base and J by 5 bases, with 11 bases between. This CDR3 region has 14 residues. Germline lookup yields CDR1 MNHEY and CDR2 SVGAGI.